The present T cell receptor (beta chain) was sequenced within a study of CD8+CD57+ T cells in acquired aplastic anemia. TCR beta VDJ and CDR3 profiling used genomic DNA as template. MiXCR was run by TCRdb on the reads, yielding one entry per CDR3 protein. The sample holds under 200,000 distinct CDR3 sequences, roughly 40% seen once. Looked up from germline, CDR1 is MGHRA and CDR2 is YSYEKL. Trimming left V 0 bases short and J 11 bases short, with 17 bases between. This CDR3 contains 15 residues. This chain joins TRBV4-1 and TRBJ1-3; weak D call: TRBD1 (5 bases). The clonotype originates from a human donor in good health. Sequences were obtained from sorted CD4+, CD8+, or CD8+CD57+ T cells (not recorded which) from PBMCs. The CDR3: CASSQESTGLRPIYF. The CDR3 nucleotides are TGCGCCAGCAGCCAAGAATCTACGGGGCTCAGGCCCATATATTTT.